A single sample gave rise to the 3 T cell receptor beta chains below, sequenced in a study of T cells after yellow fever vaccination (dated by TCRdb to the late 2010s). The treatment or condition label, as the study defines it: live attenuated yellow fever vaccine strain. The receptor library was made with 5' RACE. This sample was sequenced with an Illumina HiSeq 2500. TCRdb trimmed the raw reads at Q25, called clones with MiXCR and kept productive beta chains. Rows are combined by CDR3 protein, so each entry shows the most common genes and DNA. The table for this sample lists about 140,000 distinct CDR3 sequences; 6.5% to 8.5% of them were counted only once. About 0.73% of the sample belongs to the ten largest clones. The source material was CD4+ T cells sorted from PBMCs, sampled 5 days after the yellow fever booster vaccination. All receptors derive from a man aged 25 to 45 who received the YFV17D yellow fever vaccine.

This clonotype appeared many times. The chain employs TRBV19 and TRBJ2-4; 8 positions agree with TRBD2. The CDR3 has 13 residues. Germline V gene lookup returns CDR1 LNHDA and CDR2 SQIVND (reference sequence). Losses at the gene ends were 11 bases for V and 3 bases for J; bases not matched to a gene: 6. CDR3 bases: TGTGCCTCAGCAGCGGGAGACAAAAACATTCAGTACTTC. This gives the protein CASAAGDKNIQYF. Supplemented by reference TRBV19 and TRBJ2-4, the full variable domain reads DGGITQSPKYLFRKEGQNVTLSCEQNLNHDAMYWYRQDPGQGLRLIYYSQIVNDFQKGDIAEGYSVSREKKESFPLTVTSAQKNPTAFYLCASAAGDKNIQYFGAGTRLSVL.

This clonotype was picked up many times. The chain is built from TRBV7-2 and TRBJ2-5; no reliable D call. This CDR3 region has 11 residues. Trimming stripped 5 bases from V and 5 bases from J, with 6 bases between. CDR1 is SGHTA, CDR2 FQGNSA, per germline. The CDR3 loop is CASSHSETQYF. For the CDR3, the DNA is TGTGCCAGCAGCCACAGTGAGACCCAGTACTTC. Drawing the rest from reference TRBV7-2 and TRBJ2-5, the complete variable domain is GAGVSQSPSNKVTEKGKDVELRCDPISGHTALYWYRQSLGQGLEFLIYFQGNSAPDKSGLPSDRFSAERTGGSVSTLTIQRTQQEDSAVYLCASSHSETQYFGPGTRLLVL.

This clonotype was picked up many times. V usage is TRBV12-3 or TRBV12-4 and J usage is TRBJ2-1; unclear D gene. The V end was cut by 5 bases, the J end by 9 bases, with 14 bases between. The CDR3 consists of 13 residues. The CDR3: CASSGHSVGEQFF. CDR3 sequence (DNA): TGTGCCAGCAGTGGCCACTCGGTCGGTGAGCAGTTCTTC.